This entry features one T cell receptor beta chain sequence. Its antigen is currently unknown. Peripheral blood samples of around 9.5 milliliters were drawn from each donor. This record belongs to a study of blood T cells in healthy people across ages. It was with a sample-barcoded 5' primer and a J-beta primer mix that a second PCR of roughly 7 to 11 cycles was run. TCRdb re-analysed the 5' RACE reads in MiXCR, keeping a single row per CDR3 protein. This sample yields 1.5 million to 2 million distinct CDR3 sequences, of which roughly 30% are seen a single time; roughly 12% belongs to the top ten. Study-level points and caveats: While age rose, TCR beta diversity per million T cells dropped in a roughly linear way.

The CDR3 has 18 residues. The ends were cut back, 1 base at V and 0 bases at J, with 16 bases in the middle. Germline V lookup: CDR1 SGHTA, CDR2 FQGTGA. The chain uses TRBV7-3 and TRBJ2-1, with D hard to call. The source of this sequence is a woman aged 25-40 years in good health. Sequencing was performed on blood. The CDR3 loop is CASSLRPAAGRSYNEQFF. As DNA, the CDR3 is TGTGCCAGCAGCTTAAGACCGGCGGCAGGACGCTCCTACAATGAGCAGTTCTTC.